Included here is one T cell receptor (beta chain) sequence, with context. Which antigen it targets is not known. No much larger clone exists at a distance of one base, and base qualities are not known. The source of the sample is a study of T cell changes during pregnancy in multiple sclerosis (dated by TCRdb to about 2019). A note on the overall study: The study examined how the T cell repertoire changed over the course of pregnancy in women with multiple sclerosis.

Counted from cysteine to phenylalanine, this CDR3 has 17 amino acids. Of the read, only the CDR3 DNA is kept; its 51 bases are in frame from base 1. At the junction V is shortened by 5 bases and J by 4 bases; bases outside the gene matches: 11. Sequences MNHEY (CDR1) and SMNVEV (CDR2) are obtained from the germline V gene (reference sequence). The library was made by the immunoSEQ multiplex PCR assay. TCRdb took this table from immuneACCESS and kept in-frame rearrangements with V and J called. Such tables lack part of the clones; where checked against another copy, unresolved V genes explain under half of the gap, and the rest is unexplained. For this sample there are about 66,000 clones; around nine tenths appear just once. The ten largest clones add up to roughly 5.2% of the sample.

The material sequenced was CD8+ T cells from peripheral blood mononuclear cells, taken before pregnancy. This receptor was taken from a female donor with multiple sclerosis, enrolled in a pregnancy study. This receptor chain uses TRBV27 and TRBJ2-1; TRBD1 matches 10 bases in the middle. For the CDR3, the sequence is CASSQDQTGGWYNEQFF. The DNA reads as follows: TGTGCCAGCAGTCAAGACCAGACAGGGGGCTGGTACAATGAGCAGTTCTTC.